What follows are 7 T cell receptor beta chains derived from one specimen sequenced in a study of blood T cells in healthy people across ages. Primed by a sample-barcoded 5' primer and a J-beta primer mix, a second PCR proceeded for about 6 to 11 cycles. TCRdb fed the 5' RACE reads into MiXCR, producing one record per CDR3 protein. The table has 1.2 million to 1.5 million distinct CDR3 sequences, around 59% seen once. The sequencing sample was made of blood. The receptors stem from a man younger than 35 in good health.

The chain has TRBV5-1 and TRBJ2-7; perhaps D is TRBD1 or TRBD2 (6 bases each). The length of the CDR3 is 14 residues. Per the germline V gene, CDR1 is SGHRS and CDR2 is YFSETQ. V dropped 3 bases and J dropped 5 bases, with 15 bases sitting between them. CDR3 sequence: CASSSIWGAHEQYF. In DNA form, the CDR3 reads TGCGCCAGCAGCTCGATTTGGGGGGCCCACGAGCAGTACTTC.

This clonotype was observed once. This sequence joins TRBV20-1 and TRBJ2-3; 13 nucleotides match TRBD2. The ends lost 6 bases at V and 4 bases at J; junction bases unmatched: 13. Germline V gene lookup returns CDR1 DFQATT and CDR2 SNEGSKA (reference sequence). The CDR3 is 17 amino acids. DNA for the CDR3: TGCAGTGCCTTAACCCCCAGACTAGCGGGGGGCGCAGATACGCAGTATTTT. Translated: CSALTPRLAGGADTQYF.

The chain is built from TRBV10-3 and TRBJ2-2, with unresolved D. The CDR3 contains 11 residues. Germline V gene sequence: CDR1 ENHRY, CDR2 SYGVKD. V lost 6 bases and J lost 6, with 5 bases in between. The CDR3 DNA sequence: TGTGCCATCAGGGGATCCGGGGAGCTGTTTTTT. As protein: CAIRGSGELFF.

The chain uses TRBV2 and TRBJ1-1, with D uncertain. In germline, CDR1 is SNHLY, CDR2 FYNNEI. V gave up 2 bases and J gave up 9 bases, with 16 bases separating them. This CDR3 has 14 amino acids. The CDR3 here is CASSESGGAGKAFF. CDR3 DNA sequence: TGTGCCAGCAGTGAAAGTGGCGGCGCGGGGAAAGCTTTCTTT.

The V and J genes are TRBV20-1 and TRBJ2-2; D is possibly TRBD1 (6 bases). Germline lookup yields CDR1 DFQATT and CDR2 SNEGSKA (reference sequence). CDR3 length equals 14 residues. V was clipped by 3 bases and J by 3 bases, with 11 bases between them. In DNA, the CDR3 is TGCAGTGCTAGTGGACAGCCTGACACCGGGGAGCTGTTTTTT. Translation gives CSASGQPDTGELFF.

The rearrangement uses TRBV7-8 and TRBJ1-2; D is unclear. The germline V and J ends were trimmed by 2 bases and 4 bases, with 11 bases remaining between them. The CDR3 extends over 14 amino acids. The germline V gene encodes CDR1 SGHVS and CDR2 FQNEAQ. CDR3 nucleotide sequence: TGTGCCAGCAGCTTACTCGGGGAGGTCTATGGCTACACCTTC. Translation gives CASSLLGEVYGYTF.

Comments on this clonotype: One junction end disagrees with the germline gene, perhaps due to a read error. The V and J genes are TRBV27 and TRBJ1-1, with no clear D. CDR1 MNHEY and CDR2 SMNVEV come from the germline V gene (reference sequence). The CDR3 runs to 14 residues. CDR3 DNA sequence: TGTGCCAGCAGGCAAGGCAGGTCGGCCACTAAAGCTTTCTTT. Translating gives CASRQGRSATKAFF.